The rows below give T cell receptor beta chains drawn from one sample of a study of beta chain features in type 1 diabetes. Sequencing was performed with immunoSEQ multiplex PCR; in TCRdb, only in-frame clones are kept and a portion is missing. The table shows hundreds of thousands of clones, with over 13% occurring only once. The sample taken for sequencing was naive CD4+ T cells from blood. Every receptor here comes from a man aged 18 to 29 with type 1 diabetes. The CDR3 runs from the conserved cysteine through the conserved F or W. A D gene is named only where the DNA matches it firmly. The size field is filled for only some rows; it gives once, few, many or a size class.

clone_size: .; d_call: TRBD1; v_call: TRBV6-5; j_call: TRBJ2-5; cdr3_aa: CASSYLQGAWETQYF; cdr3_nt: TGTGCCAGCAGTTACTTACAGGGGGCCTGGGAGACCCAGTACTTC
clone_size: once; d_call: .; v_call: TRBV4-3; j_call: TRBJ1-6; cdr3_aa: CASSPLTGSPLHF; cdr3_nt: TGCGCCAGCAGCCCCTTGACCGGTTCACCCCTCCACTTT
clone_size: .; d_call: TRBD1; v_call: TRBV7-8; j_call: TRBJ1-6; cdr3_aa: CASSKENQGVGNSPLHF; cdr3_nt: TGTGCCAGCAGCAAGGAAAACCAGGGGGTCGGCAATTCACCCCTCCACTTT
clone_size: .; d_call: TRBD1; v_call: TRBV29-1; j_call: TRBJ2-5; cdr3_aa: CSVFRGDRRGTQYF; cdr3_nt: TGCAGCGTCTTCAGGGGGGACAGGCGAGGGACCCAGTACTTC
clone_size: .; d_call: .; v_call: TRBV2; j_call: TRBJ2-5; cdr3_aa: CASNGQPQETQYF; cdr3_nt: TGTGCCAGCAACGGACAGCCCCAAGAGACCCAGTACTTC
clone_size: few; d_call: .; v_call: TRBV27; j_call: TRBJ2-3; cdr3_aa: CASSLSRVVDTQYF; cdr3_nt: TGTGCCAGCAGCCTCTCTAGGGTAGTAGATACGCAGTATTTT
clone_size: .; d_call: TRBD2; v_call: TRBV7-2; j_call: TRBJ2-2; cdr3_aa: CASSALAGGIGELFF; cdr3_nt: TGTGCCAGCAGCGCACTAGCGGGAGGAATCGGGGAGCTGTTTTTT
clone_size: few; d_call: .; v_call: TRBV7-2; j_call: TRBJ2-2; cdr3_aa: CASSLGELFF; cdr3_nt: TGTGCCAGCAGCTTGGGGGAGCTGTTTTTT
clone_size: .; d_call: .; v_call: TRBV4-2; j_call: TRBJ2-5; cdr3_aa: CASSQEVLRETQYF; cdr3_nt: TGTGCCAGCAGCCAAGAAGTCTTAAGGGAGACCCAGTACTTC
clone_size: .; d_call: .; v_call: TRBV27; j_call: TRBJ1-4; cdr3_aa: CASSLTGGGEKLFF; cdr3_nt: TGTGCCAGCAGTTTAACCGGTGGCGGAGAAAAACTGTTTTTT
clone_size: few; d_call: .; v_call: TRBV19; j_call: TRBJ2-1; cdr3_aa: CASSINRDGRGEQFF; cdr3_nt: TGTGCCAGTAGTATCAACAGGGATGGCCGCGGTGAGCAGTTCTTC
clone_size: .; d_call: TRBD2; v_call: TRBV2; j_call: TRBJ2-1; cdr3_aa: CASGRVYNEQFF; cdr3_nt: TGTGCCAGCGGGAGGGTCTACAATGAGCAGTTCTTC
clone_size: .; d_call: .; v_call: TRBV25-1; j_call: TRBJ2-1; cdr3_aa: CASRGSGYNEQFF; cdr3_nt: TGTGCCAGCAGAGGATCTGGGTACAATGAGCAGTTCTTC
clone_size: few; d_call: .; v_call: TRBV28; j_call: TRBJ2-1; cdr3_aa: CASSLSGAYNEQFF; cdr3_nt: TGTGCCAGCAGTTTAAGTGGCGCCTACAATGAGCAGTTCTTC
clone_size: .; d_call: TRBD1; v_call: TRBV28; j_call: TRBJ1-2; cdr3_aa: CASSRQGFLGYTF; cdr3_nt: TGTGCCAGCAGCCGACAGGGGTTTCTCGGCTACACCTTC
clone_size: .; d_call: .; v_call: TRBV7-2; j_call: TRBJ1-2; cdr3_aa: CASSPSYGYGYTF; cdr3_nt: TGTGCCAGCAGCCCCTCCTACGGGTATGGCTACACCTTC
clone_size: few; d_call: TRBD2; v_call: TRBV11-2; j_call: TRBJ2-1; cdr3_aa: CASSLLSAGLSYNEQFF; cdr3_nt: TGTGCCAGCAGCTTACTATCAGCGGGGTTATCCTACAATGAGCAGTTCTTC
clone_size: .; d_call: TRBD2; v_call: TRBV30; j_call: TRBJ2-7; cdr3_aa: CAWSVGLAGDSYEQYF; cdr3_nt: TGTGCCTGGAGTGTAGGACTAGCGGGGGACTCCTACGAGCAGTACTTC
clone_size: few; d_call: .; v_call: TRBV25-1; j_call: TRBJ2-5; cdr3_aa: CASSEGRADLGTQYF; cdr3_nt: TGTGCCAGCAGTGAAGGAAGGGCAGATCTTGGGACCCAGTACTTC
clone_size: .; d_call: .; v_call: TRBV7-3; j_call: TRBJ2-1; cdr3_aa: CASSLDRNSYNEQFF; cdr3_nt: TGTGCCAGCAGCCTGGACCGGAACTCCTACAATGAGCAGTTCTTC